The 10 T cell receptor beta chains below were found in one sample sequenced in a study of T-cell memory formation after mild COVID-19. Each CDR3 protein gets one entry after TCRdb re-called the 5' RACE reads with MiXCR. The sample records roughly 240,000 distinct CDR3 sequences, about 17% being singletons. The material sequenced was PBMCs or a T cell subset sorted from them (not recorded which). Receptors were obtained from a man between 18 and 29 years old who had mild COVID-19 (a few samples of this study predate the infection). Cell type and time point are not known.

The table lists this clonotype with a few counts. For the CDR3, the DNA is TGTGCCAGCAGCCCCGGGACAGGTCTAAATCAGCCCCAGCATTTT. Translating it yields CASSPGTGLNQPQHF. This chain joins TRBV6-5 and TRBJ1-5; 8 bases line up with TRBD1. This CDR3 is 15 amino acids long. The J segment lost 4 bases and the V segment lost 6 bases, leaving 8 bases of the junction unmatched. The V gene's germline CDR1 is MNHEY and CDR2 SVGAGI.

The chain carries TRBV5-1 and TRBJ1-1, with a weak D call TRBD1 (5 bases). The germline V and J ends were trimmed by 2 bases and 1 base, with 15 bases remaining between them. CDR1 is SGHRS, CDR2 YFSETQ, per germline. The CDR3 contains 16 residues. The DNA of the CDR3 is TGCGCCAGCAGCTTAGATTTGGGACGGCAGAACACTGAAGCTTTCTTT. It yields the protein CASSLDLGRQNTEAFF.

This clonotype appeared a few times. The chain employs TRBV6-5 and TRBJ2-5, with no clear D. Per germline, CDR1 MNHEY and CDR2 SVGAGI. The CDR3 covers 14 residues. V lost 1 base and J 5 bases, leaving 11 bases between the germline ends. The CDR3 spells CASSYYRHRETQYF. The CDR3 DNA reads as TGTGCCAGCAGTTACTACCGGCACCGGGAGACCCAGTACTTC.

The CDR3 nucleotides are TGTGCCAGCAGTTCACAGGGGAACCGGCCCCAGCATTTT. This translates into CASSSQGNRPQHF. The chain links TRBV25-1 to TRBJ1-5; 7 bases are shared with TRBD1. This CDR3 is 13 amino acids long. J lost 9 bases, V lost 5 bases, and 7 bases had no gene match. Germline assignment: CDR1 MGHDK and CDR2 SYGVNS.

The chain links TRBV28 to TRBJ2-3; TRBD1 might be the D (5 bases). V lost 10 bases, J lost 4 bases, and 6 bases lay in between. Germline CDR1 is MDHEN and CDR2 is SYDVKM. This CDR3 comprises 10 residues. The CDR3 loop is CATGPDTQYF. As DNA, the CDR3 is TGTGCCACAGGGCCAGATACGCAGTATTTT. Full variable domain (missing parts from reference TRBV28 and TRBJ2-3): DVKVTQSSRYLVKRTGEKVFLECVQDMDHENMFWYRQDPGLGLRLIYFSYDVKMKEKGDIPEGYSVSREKKERFSLILESASTNQTSMYLCATGPDTQYFGPGTRLTVL.

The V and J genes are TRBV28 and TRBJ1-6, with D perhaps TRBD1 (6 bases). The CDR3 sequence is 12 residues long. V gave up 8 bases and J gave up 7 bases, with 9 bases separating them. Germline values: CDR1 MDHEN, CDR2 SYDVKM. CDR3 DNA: TGTGCCAGCGGCCAGGGGAATTCACCCCTCCACTTT. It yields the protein CASGQGNSPLHF. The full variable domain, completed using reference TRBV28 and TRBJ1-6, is DVKVTQSSRYLVKRTGEKVFLECVQDMDHENMFWYRQDPGLGLRLIYFSYDVKMKEKGDIPEGYSVSREKKERFSLILESASTNQTSMYLCASGQGNSPLHFGNGTRLTVT.

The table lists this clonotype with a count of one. CDR3 DNA: TGTGCCAGCAGCTTAGTGGTCTGGCGGGGGTGGACCAAAAACATTCAGTACTTC. Its translation: CASSLVVWRGWTKNIQYF. The chain couples TRBV7-9 to TRBJ2-4; 7 bases align to TRBD2. V lost 1 base, J lost 2 bases, and 11 bases stayed unmatched. The CDR3 runs 18 residues. From germline, CDR1 is SEHNR and CDR2 FQNEAQ (reference sequence).

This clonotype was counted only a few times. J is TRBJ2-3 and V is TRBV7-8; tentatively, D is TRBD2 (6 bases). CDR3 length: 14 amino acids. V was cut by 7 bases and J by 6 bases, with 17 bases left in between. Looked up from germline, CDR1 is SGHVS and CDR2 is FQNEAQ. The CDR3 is CASTFFGGRDTQYF. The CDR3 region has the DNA TGTGCCAGCACCTTCTTCGGGGGACGCGATACGCAGTATTTT.

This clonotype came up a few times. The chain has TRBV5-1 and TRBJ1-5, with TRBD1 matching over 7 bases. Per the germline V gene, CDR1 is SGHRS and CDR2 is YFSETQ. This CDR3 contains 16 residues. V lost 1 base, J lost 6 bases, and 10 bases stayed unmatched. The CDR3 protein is CASSLQGVLSSQPQHF. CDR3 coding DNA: TGCGCCAGCAGCTTGCAGGGGGTTCTCAGCTCTCAGCCCCAGCATTTT.

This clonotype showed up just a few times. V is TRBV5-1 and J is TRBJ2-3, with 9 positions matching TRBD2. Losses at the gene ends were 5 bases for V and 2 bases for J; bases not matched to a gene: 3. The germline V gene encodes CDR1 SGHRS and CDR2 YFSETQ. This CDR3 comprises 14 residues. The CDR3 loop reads CASRLAGYTDTQYF. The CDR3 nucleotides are TGCGCCAGCAGGCTAGCGGGGTACACAGATACGCAGTATTTT.